The rows below give T cell receptor beta chains drawn from one sample of a study of shared clonotypes between healthy human individuals. TCRdb's table, derived via immunoSEQ multiplex PCR, lists solely in-frame clones and lacks some. The table lists 2 million to 3 million clones, over 85% of them singletons. Sequencing was carried out using naive CD4+ T cells sorted from blood. Receptors originate from a man in his late teens or twenties in good health. Both conserved end residues are part of each CDR3. D genes are given only for firm matches.

d_gene	j_gene	v_gene	CDR3aa	CDR3nt
TRBD2	TRBJ2-3	TRBV19	CASSTRGSGRDTQYF	TGTGCCAGTAGTACCCGCGGTAGCGGGAGAGATACGCAGTATTTT
TRBD1	TRBJ1-2	TRBV30	CAWSVWRGLDYGYTF	TGTGCCTGGAGTGTATGGAGGGGGCTCGACTATGGCTACACCTTC
NA	TRBJ2-7	TRBV18	CASSPAGTGEQYF	TGTGCCAGCTCACCTGCCGGAACCGGCGAGCAGTACTTC
NA	TRBJ2-2	TRBV6-1	CASRGGQGAVGELFF	TGTGCCAGCAGGGGAGGGCAGGGGGCTGTCGGGGAGCTGTTTTTT
NA	TRBJ1-1	TRBV2	CASSSDTVLNTEAFF	TGTGCCAGCAGTTCAGATACAGTTTTGAACACTGAAGCTTTCTTT
NA	TRBJ2-3	TRBV12-2	CASRLARTSGGASDTQYF	TGTGCAAGTCGCTTAGCGAGGACTAGCGGGGGGGCCTCCGATACGCAGTATTTT
TRBD2	TRBJ2-2	TRBV29-1	CSVSGGANTGELFF	TGCAGCGTAAGCGGGGGGGCTAACACCGGGGAGCTGTTTTTT
NA	TRBJ2-7	TRBV6-6	CASSYATIESYEQYF	TGTGCCAGCAGTTACGCGACTATAGAGTCCTACGAGCAGTACTTC
TRBD1	TRBJ2-5	TRBV30	CAWTPRGWQETQYF	TGTGCCTGGACTCCCAGGGGGTGGCAAGAGACCCAGTACTTC
TRBD1	TRBJ2-5	TRBV10-2	CASSDYRGETQYF	TGCGCCAGCAGTGACTACAGGGGGGAGACCCAGTACTTC
TRBD2	TRBJ2-5	TRBV19	CASSGGTTPKVTTQYF	TGTGCCAGTAGTGGGGGGACTACGCCGAAAGTTACGACCCAGTACTTC
NA	TRBJ1-1	TRBV28	CASSYGGYVAENTEAFF	TGTGCCAGCAGTTACGGTGGCTACGTTGCCGAGAACACTGAAGCTTTCTTT
TRBD2	TRBJ2-5	TRBV5-1	CASSPLHFGGGSNPPPETQYF	TGCGCCAGCAGCCCCCTGCATTTCGGGGGGGGCTCAAATCCCCCCCCAGAGACCCAGTACTTC
NA	TRBJ2-3	TRBV9	CASSPSIAFGTDTQYF	TGTGCCAGCAGCCCCTCTATCGCCTTTGGGACAGATACGCAGTATTTT
NA	TRBJ2-4	TRBV27	CASRTSPGNIQYF	TGTGCCAGCAGAACTAGCCCCGGGAACATTCAGTACTTC
NA	TRBJ2-1	TRBV27	CASSLTGFSNEQFF	TGTGCCAGCAGTCTTACAGGGTTCAGCAATGAGCAGTTCTTC
TRBD2	TRBJ2-7	TRBV11-2	CASSLASGNPSYEQYF	TGTGCCAGCAGCTTAGCTAGCGGGAACCCCTCCTACGAGCAGTACTTC
NA	TRBJ1-2	TRBV6-4	CASSDSGGYGYTF	TGTGCCAGCAGTGACTCGGGAGGGTATGGCTACACCTTC
TRBD1	TRBJ1-2	TRBV30	CAWDRDYGYTF	TGTGCCTGGGACAGGGATTATGGCTACACCTTC
NA	TRBJ2-1	TRBV10-3	CAISESGGNNNEQFF	TGTGCCATCAGTGAGTCTGGGGGTAATAACAATGAGCAGTTCTTC
TRBD2	TRBJ2-7	TRBV5-1	CASSPLETSGTYEQYF	TGCGCCAGCAGCCCGTTAGAGACTAGCGGGACCTACGAGCAGTACTTC
NA	TRBJ2-7	TRBV28	CASIGTGSSYEQYF	TGTGCCAGCATCGGGACGGGAAGCTCCTACGAGCAGTACTTC
TRBD1	TRBJ1-2	TRBV18	CASSPADRGGYGYTF	TGTGCCAGCTCACCAGCCGACAGGGGGGGCTATGGCTACACCTTC
NA	TRBJ1-4	TRBV7-2	CASSLGQGGQKLFF	TGTGCCAGCAGCTTAGGGCAGGGAGGCCAAAAACTGTTTTTT
NA	TRBJ2-7	TRBV7-9	CASSLDYF	TGTGCCAGCAGCCTAGATTACTTC
TRBD2	TRBJ2-2	TRBV7-9	CASSSWGLALTGELFF	TGTGCCAGCAGCAGTTGGGGACTAGCGTTGACCGGGGAGCTGTTTTTT
NA	TRBJ1-6	TRBV6-1	CATIIPGRGYSPLHF	TGTGCCACCATCATTCCGGGACGGGGCTATTCACCCCTCCACTTT
NA	TRBJ2-5	TRBV7-9	CASSFPVQETQYF	TGTGCCAGCAGCTTCCCAGTACAAGAGACCCAGTACTTC
NA	TRBJ2-7	TRBV11-2	CASSLERGNEQYF	TGTGCCAGCAGCTTAGAGAGAGGGAACGAGCAGTACTTC
NA	TRBJ1-1	TRBV6-5	CASSRGPLTEAFF	TGTGCCAGCAGCCGAGGCCCCCTCACTGAAGCTTTCTTT
NA	TRBJ1-3	TRBV7-2	CASSSYLSGNTIYF	TGTGCCAGCTCCTCCTACCTCTCTGGAAACACCATATATTTT
TRBD1	TRBJ2-1	TRBV6-5	CASRQGQGTFEFF	TGTGCCAGCAGGCAAGGACAGGGGACGTTTGAGTTCTTC
NA	TRBJ1-6	TRBV27	CASSSRTAGSPLHF	TGTGCCAGCAGTTCCAGGACAGCGGGGTCACCCCTCCACTTT
NA	TRBJ2-3	TRBV5-6	CASSPLKRGSSTDTQYF	TGTGCCAGCAGCCCTCTAAAGAGGGGGTCTAGCACAGATACGCAGTATTTT
NA	TRBJ1-5	TRBV10-3	CAISDTGVQPQHF	TGTGCCATCAGTGATACGGGGGTTCAGCCCCAGCATTTT
NA	TRBJ1-2	TRBV30	CAWKVGAHYGYTF	TGTGCCTGGAAGGTTGGGGCCCACTATGGCTACACCTTC
NA	TRBJ1-5	TRBV11-2	CASSLQLTQPQHF	TGTGCCAGCAGCTTACAGTTGACGCAGCCCCAGCATTTT
TRBD1	TRBJ1-6	TRBV11-2	CASSPRTGANSPLHF	TGTGCCAGCAGTCCCCGGACAGGGGCGAATTCACCCCTCCACTTT
NA	TRBJ2-1	TRBV9	CASSVGPGDNEQFF	TGTGCCAGCAGCGTAGGTCCAGGGGACAATGAGCAGTTCTTC
NA	TRBJ2-6	TRBV7-2	CASSRAGLGANVLTF	TGTGCCAGCAGCCGTGCAGGGTTAGGGGCCAACGTCCTGACTTTC
NA	TRBJ2-7	TRBV7-3	CASSPGTSYEQYF	TGTGCCAGCAGCCCGGGGACATCCTACGAGCAGTACTTC
TRBD2	TRBJ2-5	TRBV28	CASRPGTNQETQYF	TGTGCCAGCAGACCTGGGACTAACCAAGAGACCCAGTACTTC